A selection of T cell receptor beta chains follows, all from one sample in a study of CD8+ T cells in alopecia areata. Clones were sequenced by immunoSEQ multiplex PCR, and TCRdb holds only the in-frame ones, with some missing. The sample includes about 42,000 clones, approximately 92% of them seen just once. The sequencing here drew on CD8+ T cells sorted from blood, taken at week 24, from a patient treated with tofacitinib. Source of these receptors: a human donor with alopecia areata. The CDR3 runs from the conserved cysteine through the conserved F or W. A D gene is named only where the DNA matches it firmly. Where a row states a size, it is once, few, many or the class of an expanded clone; other rows omit it.

V gene: TRBV6-5
J gene: TRBJ2-7
clone size: -
D gene: -
CDR3 protein: CASSYGSGGGSYEQYF
CDR3 DNA: TGTGCCAGCAGTTATGGGTCAGGGGGGGGCTCCTACGAGCAGTACTTC

V gene: TRBV5-1
J gene: TRBJ2-1
clone size: few
D gene: TRBD1
CDR3 protein: CASRKAGGNEQFF
CDR3 DNA: TGCGCCAGTCGTAAAGCAGGGGGAAATGAGCAGTTCTTC

V gene: TRBV7-9
J gene: TRBJ2-7
clone size: -
D gene: -
CDR3 protein: CASSSAGRRNYEQYF
CDR3 DNA: TGTGCCAGCAGCTCCGCGGGACGCCGGAACTACGAGCAGTACTTC

V gene: TRBV27
J gene: TRBJ2-7
clone size: -
D gene: -
CDR3 protein: CASSYDISSYEQYF
CDR3 DNA: TGTGCCAGCAGTTATGACATCAGCTCCTACGAGCAGTACTTC

V gene: TRBV9
J gene: TRBJ2-7
clone size: -
D gene: TRBD1
CDR3 protein: CASSLRPGQGSYEQYF
CDR3 DNA: TGTGCCAGCAGCTTAAGGCCGGGACAGGGGTCCTACGAGCAGTACTTC

V gene: TRBV2
J gene: TRBJ1-6
clone size: -
D gene: TRBD1
CDR3 protein: CASREGAGVNSPLHF
CDR3 DNA: TGTGCCAGCCGGGAGGGGGCAGGAGTTAATTCACCCCTCCACTTT

V gene: TRBV4-3
J gene: TRBJ2-3
clone size: -
D gene: -
CDR3 protein: CASSQEDSGFTDTQYF
CDR3 DNA: TGCGCCAGCAGCCAAGAAGACAGCGGGTTCACAGATACGCAGTATTTT

V gene: TRBV27
J gene: TRBJ1-1
clone size: -
D gene: -
CDR3 protein: CASPTTRDLSMNTEAFF
CDR3 DNA: TGTGCCAGCCCGACAACCAGGGACCTTTCTATGAACACTGAAGCTTTCTTT

V gene: TRBV28
J gene: TRBJ2-5
clone size: -
D gene: -
CDR3 protein: CASSLSQGYSGTQYF
CDR3 DNA: TGTGCCAGCAGTTTATCGCAGGGTTACAGCGGGACCCAGTACTTC

V gene: TRBV9
J gene: TRBJ2-3
clone size: -
D gene: TRBD2
CDR3 protein: CASSGDRGGLTDTQYF
CDR3 DNA: TGTGCCAGCAGCGGTGACCGGGGGGGACTCACAGATACGCAGTATTTT

V gene: TRBV4-1
J gene: TRBJ2-1
clone size: -
D gene: -
CDR3 protein: CASSQELAYNEQFF
CDR3 DNA: TGCGCCAGCAGCCAAGAGCTAGCGTACAATGAGCAGTTCTTC

V gene: TRBV19
J gene: TRBJ2-1
clone size: -
D gene: TRBD1
CDR3 protein: CASSPGQGSTIDNEQFF
CDR3 DNA: TGTGCCAGTAGCCCGGGACAGGGGTCAACCATAGACAATGAGCAGTTCTTC

V gene: TRBV19
J gene: TRBJ1-1
clone size: -
D gene: -
CDR3 protein: CASKQQVGNTEAFF
CDR3 DNA: TGTGCCAGTAAACAACAGGTGGGTAACACTGAAGCTTTCTTT

V gene: TRBV11-1
J gene: TRBJ2-1
clone size: once
D gene: -
CDR3 protein: CASSLGPAPANEQFF
CDR3 DNA: TGTGCCAGCAGCCTGGGACCAGCGCCTGCTAATGAGCAGTTCTTC

V gene: TRBV7-9
J gene: TRBJ2-7
clone size: -
D gene: -
CDR3 protein: CASSPSSRPTYEQYF
CDR3 DNA: TGTGCCAGCAGCCCTAGCTCCCGCCCCACCTACGAGCAGTACTTC

V gene: TRBV27
J gene: TRBJ2-6
clone size: once
D gene: -
CDR3 protein: CASKSGANVLTF
CDR3 DNA: TGTGCCAGCAAGTCTGGGGCCAACGTCCTGACTTTC

V gene: TRBV27
J gene: TRBJ1-5
clone size: -
D gene: -
CDR3 protein: CASRPAAGDPHNQPQHF
CDR3 DNA: TGTGCCAGCAGACCCGCGGCGGGGGACCCCCACAATCAGCCCCAGCATTTT

V gene: TRBV7-9
J gene: TRBJ2-3
clone size: once
D gene: TRBD2
CDR3 protein: CASSPTSADTQYF
CDR3 DNA: TGTGCCAGCAGCCCGACTAGCGCAGATACGCAGTATTTT

V gene: TRBV7-2
J gene: TRBJ2-7
clone size: -
D gene: -
CDR3 protein: CASSSGRAYEQYF
CDR3 DNA: TGTGCCAGCAGTTCTGGACGGGCCTACGAGCAGTACTTC

V gene: TRBV6-4
J gene: TRBJ2-1
clone size: -
D gene: TRBD2
CDR3 protein: CASSAGTSGNEQFF
CDR3 DNA: TGTGCCAGCAGTGCCGGGACTAGCGGCAATGAGCAGTTCTTC

V gene: TRBV25-1
J gene: TRBJ2-5
clone size: -
D gene: TRBD2
CDR3 protein: CASSQLPWAGGQETQYF
CDR3 DNA: TGTGCCAGCAGTCAACTTCCCTGGGCGGGGGGCCAAGAGACCCAGTACTTC

V gene: TRBV29-1
J gene: TRBJ1-1
clone size: -
D gene: -
CDR3 protein: CSLFRALRTEAFF
CDR3 DNA: TGCAGCCTTTTCCGGGCCCTCAGGACTGAAGCTTTCTTT

V gene: TRBV5-1
J gene: TRBJ2-7
clone size: -
D gene: -
CDR3 protein: CASTGPVTYEQYF
CDR3 DNA: TGCGCCAGCACGGGACCGGTCACCTACGAGCAGTACTTC

V gene: TRBV30
J gene: TRBJ1-1
clone size: -
D gene: -
CDR3 protein: CAWLTGGNTEAFF
CDR3 DNA: TGTGCCTGGTTGACGGGGGGAAACACTGAAGCTTTCTTT

V gene: TRBV29-1
J gene: TRBJ2-7
clone size: -
D gene: TRBD1
CDR3 protein: CSVVGTGKSYEQYF
CDR3 DNA: TGCAGCGTTGTCGGGACAGGGAAATCCTACGAGCAGTACTTC

V gene: TRBV4-1
J gene: TRBJ2-3
clone size: -
D gene: TRBD2
CDR3 protein: CASSQDRSGGEEDTQYF
CDR3 DNA: TGCGCCAGCAGCCAAGATCGTAGCGGGGGGGAGGAAGATACGCAGTATTTT

V gene: TRBV5-8
J gene: TRBJ2-7
clone size: -
D gene: -
CDR3 protein: CASSLGPRPSYEQYF
CDR3 DNA: TGTGCCAGCAGCTTGGGACCCAGACCCTCCTACGAGCAGTACTTC

V gene: TRBV7-8
J gene: TRBJ2-7
clone size: -
D gene: -
CDR3 protein: CASSLVGIYEQYF
CDR3 DNA: TGTGCCAGCAGCTTAGTAGGGATCTACGAGCAGTACTTC

V gene: TRBV7-2
J gene: TRBJ2-3
clone size: -
D gene: -
CDR3 protein: CASSLASHTDTQYF
CDR3 DNA: TGTGCCAGCAGCTTAGCGTCCCACACAGATACGCAGTATTTT

V gene: TRBV27
J gene: TRBJ2-1
clone size: -
D gene: -
CDR3 protein: CASSLGGGSYNEQFF
CDR3 DNA: TGTGCCAGCAGTTTGGGTGGGGGCTCCTACAATGAGCAGTTCTTC

V gene: TRBV4-2
J gene: TRBJ1-4
clone size: -
D gene: -
CDR3 protein: CASSPPVTDEKLFF
CDR3 DNA: TGTGCCAGCAGCCCGCCTGTCACAGATGAAAAACTGTTTTTT

V gene: TRBV2
J gene: TRBJ2-3
clone size: -
D gene: -
CDR3 protein: CASSDLVTDTQYF
CDR3 DNA: TGTGCCAGCAGTGACCTAGTCACAGATACGCAGTATTTT

V gene: TRBV7-8
J gene: TRBJ2-1
clone size: -
D gene: TRBD2
CDR3 protein: CASSGLGLGLAGDNEQFF
CDR3 DNA: TGTGCCAGCAGCGGACTGGGTTTGGGACTAGCGGGAGACAATGAGCAGTTCTTC

V gene: TRBV18
J gene: TRBJ2-3
clone size: once
D gene: -
CDR3 protein: CASPPPLQPSTDTQYF
CDR3 DNA: TGTGCCAGCCCACCACCTTTGCAGCCTAGCACAGATACGCAGTATTTT

V gene: TRBV30
J gene: TRBJ2-7
clone size: -
D gene: TRBD1
CDR3 protein: CAWSVGTGTYEQYF
CDR3 DNA: TGTGCCTGGAGTGTAGGGACAGGGACCTACGAGCAGTACTTC

V gene: TRBV6-1
J gene: TRBJ2-1
clone size: -
D gene: -
CDR3 protein: CASILDRRGYNEQFF
CDR3 DNA: TGTGCCAGCATACTGGACAGGAGGGGGTACAATGAGCAGTTCTTC

V gene: TRBV28
J gene: TRBJ2-4
clone size: -
D gene: -
CDR3 protein: CASSLREDIQYF
CDR3 DNA: TGTGCCAGCAGTTTAAGGGAAGACATTCAGTACTTC

V gene: TRBV15
J gene: TRBJ1-3
clone size: -
D gene: -
CDR3 protein: CATSRGREVSGNTIYF
CDR3 DNA: TGTGCCACCAGCAGAGGTCGGGAGGTATCTGGAAACACCATATATTTT

V gene: TRBV5-6
J gene: TRBJ2-2
clone size: -
D gene: -
CDR3 protein: CASSSSPRELFF
CDR3 DNA: TGTGCCAGCAGCTCTTCCCCGAGGGAGCTGTTTTTT

V gene: TRBV2
J gene: TRBJ2-7
clone size: -
D gene: -
CDR3 protein: CASSEGSRTYEQYF
CDR3 DNA: TGTGCCAGCAGTGAGGGTTCACGTACCTACGAGCAGTACTTC

V gene: TRBV9
J gene: TRBJ2-7
clone size: -
D gene: -
CDR3 protein: CASSPAGTTYEQYF
CDR3 DNA: TGTGCCAGCAGCCCCGCGGGCACCACCTACGAGCAGTACTTC

V gene: TRBV7-9
J gene: TRBJ2-1
clone size: few
D gene: -
CDR3 protein: CASSLEATAYNEQFF
CDR3 DNA: TGTGCCAGCAGCTTAGAGGCAACCGCATACAATGAGCAGTTCTTC

V gene: TRBV10-3
J gene: TRBJ2-5
clone size: -
D gene: -
CDR3 protein: CAISEGRQETQYF
CDR3 DNA: TGTGCCATCAGTGAAGGAAGGCAGGAGACCCAGTACTTC

V gene: TRBV6-5
J gene: TRBJ2-2
clone size: -
D gene: -
CDR3 protein: CASSTPVTGELFF
CDR3 DNA: TGTGCCAGCAGTACCCCGGTCACCGGGGAGCTGTTTTTT

V gene: TRBV4-3
J gene: TRBJ2-1
clone size: -
D gene: TRBD2
CDR3 protein: CASSQEDSGRAGYNEQFF
CDR3 DNA: TGCGCCAGCAGCCAAGAGGATAGCGGGAGGGCGGGCTACAATGAGCAGTTCTTC

V gene: TRBV27
J gene: TRBJ2-7
clone size: -
D gene: -
CDR3 protein: CASSGGRGWEEYF
CDR3 DNA: TGTGCCAGCAGTGGGGGGAGAGGGTGGGAGGAGTACTTC

V gene: TRBV30
J gene: TRBJ1-1
clone size: -
D gene: -
CDR3 protein: CAWSEDGNTEAFF
CDR3 DNA: TGTGCCTGGAGCGAGGACGGTAACACTGAAGCTTTCTTT

V gene: TRBV2
J gene: TRBJ1-2
clone size: -
D gene: -
CDR3 protein: CASIRPGGNDYGYTF
CDR3 DNA: TGTGCCAGCATTCGACCGGGGGGAAACGACTATGGCTACACCTTC

V gene: TRBV9
J gene: TRBJ2-1
clone size: -
D gene: TRBD2
CDR3 protein: CASSVTSGGLNEQFF
CDR3 DNA: TGTGCCAGCAGCGTGACTAGCGGGGGTCTCAATGAGCAGTTCTTC